Each of the 20 T cell receptor beta chains below was sequenced from the same sample in a study of blood T cell repertoires in COVID-19. Profiled with immunoSEQ multiplex PCR; TCRdb holds only in-frame clones, not every one. Found here are 130,000 to 150,000 clones, approximately 87% of them singletons; the top ten hold roughly 12%. Sequencing was done on a sample of PBMCs or T cells enriched from blood (not recorded which). Every receptor here comes from a man aged 60-69 years who had recovered from COVID-19.

The chain is built from TRBV19 and TRBJ2-7; weak D call: TRBD2 (5 bases). Between the trimmed V and J ends, which lost 1 base and 6 bases, there was a span of 13 bases. Per germline, CDR1 LNHDA and CDR2 SQIVND (reference sequence). This CDR3 has 14 residues. As DNA, the CDR3 is TGTGCCAGTAGTATAGGTGGCACTAGATCCGAGCAGTACTTC. This codes for CASSIGGTRSEQYF.

This sequence joins TRBV29-1 and TRBJ2-1; a possible D gene is TRBD2 (5 bases). The CDR3 is 12 residues long. The germline V gene encodes CDR1 SQVTM and CDR2 ANQGSEA. V lost 7 bases and J lost 9, with 16 bases in between. In nucleotides, the CDR3 is TGCAGCGCTGTAGGTCAGGACTTTGAGCAGTTCTTC. The encoded protein is CSAVGQDFEQFF.

The V call is TRBV9, the J call TRBJ2-1; no clear D gene. The CDR3 is made up of 12 amino acids. The germline V gene encodes CDR1 SGDLS and CDR2 YYNGEE. V was cut by 4 bases and J by 9 bases, with 11 bases left in between. In nucleotides, the CDR3 is TGTGCCAGCAGCTCGTCCGTCGGTGAGCAGTTCTTC. It specifies CASSSSVGEQFF.

This chain connects TRBV15 to TRBJ1-1; 12 bases fit TRBD1. This CDR3 comprises 18 residues. Germline CDR1 and CDR2: LNHNV and YYDKDF (reference sequence). The trim removed 3 bases at V and 1 base at J, leaving 9 bases unmatched. This CDR3 is CATSRPGTGGWGNTEAFF. The DNA of the CDR3 is TGTGCCACCAGCAGGCCCGGGACAGGGGGCTGGGGGAACACTGAAGCTTTCTTT.

This clone appeared once. The V call is TRBV6-5, the J call TRBJ1-4, with D tentatively TRBD1 (5 bases). The CDR3 is 14 amino acids. Trimming left V 10 bases short and J 5 bases short, with 17 bases between. Germline CDR1 is MNHEY and CDR2 is SVGAGI. The CDR3 sequence is CATRRGLSNEKLFF. DNA of the CDR3: TGTGCCACTAGGCGGGGCCTATCCAATGAAAAACTGTTTTTT.

The V call is TRBV28, the J call TRBJ1-5; D is possibly TRBD1 (5 bases). Trimming stripped 3 bases from V and 1 base from J, with 10 bases between. The CDR3 length is 15 residues. From germline, CDR1 is MDHEN and CDR2 SYDVKM. The CDR3 reads CASSLRGRSNQPQHF. The DNA of the CDR3 is TGTGCCAGCAGTTTGCGGGGGAGAAGCAATCAGCCCCAGCATTTT.

This clone was seen a single time. The chain joins TRBV7-9 to TRBJ1-2; TRBD1 is a possible D gene (5 bases). Per the germline V gene, CDR1 is SEHNR and CDR2 is FQNEAQ (reference sequence). V lost 1 base and J lost 8, with 14 bases in between. The CDR3 loop spans 14 amino acids. The CDR3 loop reads CASSLGTNDPGYTF. The CDR3 coding sequence is TGTGCCAGCAGCTTAGGGACAAACGACCCGGGCTACACCTTC.

The rearrangement links TRBV24-1 to TRBJ2-2, with a possible D match to TRBD1 (6 bases). The CDR3 runs 17 residues. CDR1 and CDR2 (germline): KGHDR, SFDVKD. The V and J ends lost 4 bases and 4 bases respectively, with 18 bases between them. The CDR3 sequence: CATSDPYRVGSTGELFF. CDR3 coding DNA: TGTGCCACCAGTGACCCCTACAGGGTGGGGAGCACCGGGGAGCTGTTTTTT.

The chain combines TRBV25-1 with TRBJ1-2; perhaps TRBD1 as D (5 bases). The CDR3 runs 15 residues. Trimming left V 2 bases short and J 4 bases short, with 14 bases between. The V gene's germline CDR1 is MGHDK and CDR2 SYGVNS. The CDR3 here is CASSEGRAVGYGYTF. The CDR3 bases are TGTGCCAGCAGTGAAGGCAGGGCGGTGGGCTATGGCTACACCTTC.

This clone was recorded a few times. The chain carries TRBV15 and TRBJ2-5; 7 nucleotides match TRBD1. The V gene's germline CDR1 is LNHNV and CDR2 YYDKDF (reference sequence). Trimming removed 2 bases from V and 5 bases from J; junction bases left unmatched: 11. The length of the CDR3 is 16 residues. The CDR3 reads CATSRLGTASGETQYF. CDR3 nucleotide sequence: TGTGCCACCAGCAGACTAGGGACAGCCTCTGGGGAGACCCAGTACTTC.

V is TRBV2 and J is TRBJ2-7, with D uncertain. The V gene lost 0 bases and the J gene lost 4 bases, with 7 bases spanning the gap. This CDR3 has 13 amino acids. Looked up from germline, CDR1 is SNHLY and CDR2 is FYNNEI. This CDR3 is CASSEASPYEQYF. CDR3 in DNA: TGTGCCAGCAGTGAAGCTAGTCCGTACGAGCAGTACTTC.

In this sample, this clone turned up a few times. The CDR3 region has the DNA TGTGCCAGCAGCGTTATAGCGGGAGGCGGGGGTGAGCAGTTCTTC. Its translation is CASSVIAGGGGEQFF. V and J are TRBV9 and TRBJ2-1; 10 positions match TRBD2. The ends lost 2 bases at V and 9 bases at J; junction bases unmatched: 8. The CDR3 has 15 residues. Germline CDR1 reads SGDLS; CDR2 reads YYNGEE.

This clone was seen just once. The chain joins TRBV10-3 to TRBJ2-1, with D possibly TRBD2 on 5 matching bases. The length of the CDR3 is 12 residues. CDR1 is ENHRY, CDR2 SYGVKD, per germline. V was shortened by 8 bases and J by 9 bases, with 14 bases between the two germline ends. Here the CDR3 reads CAISERVGEQFF. CDR3 sequence (DNA): TGTGCCATCTCGGAGAGGGTAGGTGAGCAGTTCTTC.

The CDR3 coding sequence is TGCGCCAGCAGCCCCGGGGGGGTCGGGGGTCCCCAGCATTTT. This sequence encodes CASSPGGVGGPQHF. This chain joins TRBV4-1 and TRBJ1-5, with a tentative D call TRBD1 (5 bases). The CDR3 extends over 14 amino acids. Germline assignment: CDR1 MGHRA and CDR2 YSYEKL. V was trimmed by 4 bases and J by 10 bases, leaving 17 bases between them.

Turning to this clone: The sample holds other DNA sequences that translate to the same CDR3. The chain combines TRBV5-1 with TRBJ1-6; 8 bases match TRBD1. V gave up 0 bases and J gave up 5 bases; unmatched junction bases: 1. The germline CDR1 and CDR2 sequences are SGHRS and YFSETQ. The CDR3 has 15 amino acids. CDR3 region: CASSLGTGNNSPLHF. The DNA for the CDR3 is TGCGCCAGCAGCTTGGGGACAGGGAATAATTCACCCCTCCACTTT.

The chain employs TRBV6-6 and TRBJ1-1; D is possibly TRBD1 (6 bases). The germline V gene has CDR1 MNHNY and CDR2 SVGAGI (reference sequence). Between the trimmed V and J ends, which lost 6 bases and 2 bases, there was a span of 10 bases. The CDR3 sequence is 13 residues long. The CDR3 here is CASRGQTNTEAFF. CDR3 bases: TGTGCCAGCAGGGGACAAACAAACACTGAAGCTTTCTTT.

V usage is TRBV7-9 and J usage is TRBJ2-4; 11 nucleotides line up with TRBD1. The V segment lost 1 base and the J segment 8 bases; nucleotides outside the gene matches: 7. Germline V lookup: CDR1 SEHNR, CDR2 FQNEAQ (reference sequence). CDR3 size: 16 residues. CDR3 protein: CASSLGTGGVLDIQYF. CDR3 sequence (DNA): TGTGCCAGCAGCTTAGGGACAGGGGGCGTGTTAGACATTCAGTACTTC.

This clone was observed a handful of times. The gene calls are TRBV6-2 or TRBV6-3 and TRBJ2-3, with D maybe TRBD1 (6 bases). Looked up from germline, CDR1 is MNHEY and CDR2 is SVGEGT. V was shortened by 2 bases and J by 2 bases, with 20 bases between the two germline ends. There are 18 residues in the CDR3. CDR3 protein: CASSYLLRTASYTDTQYF. In DNA form, the CDR3 reads TGTGCCAGCAGTTACCTGCTGAGGACAGCTTCTTACACAGATACGCAGTATTTT.

V gene TRBV5-4 combines with J gene TRBJ1-6; the D gene is possibly TRBD1 (5 bases). The length of the CDR3 is 14 residues. V was trimmed by 2 bases and J by 4 bases, leaving 7 bases between them. Germline CDR1 is SGHNT and CDR2 is YYREEE (reference sequence). For the CDR3, the DNA is TGTGCCAGCAGCTTTAGACAGTATAATTCACCCCTCCACTTT. Amino acids: CASSFRQYNSPLHF.

This clone occurred a few times. The chain recombines TRBV5-5 with TRBJ2-2; D is ambiguous. The CDR3 is 14 amino acids. Trimming left V 1 base short and J 6 bases short, with 10 bases between. Germline CDR1 and CDR2: SGHKS and YYEKEE (reference sequence). This CDR3 is CASSLLRWSGELFF. The CDR3 bases are TGTGCCAGCAGCTTGCTTCGGTGGTCCGGGGAGCTGTTTTTT.